This entry lists 26 T cell receptor beta chains sequenced from one sample in a study of cytomegalovirus exposure and HLA in healthy donors (dated by TCRdb to between 2016 and 2019). The library was made by the immunoSEQ multiplex PCR assay. For the multiplex PCR, a mixture combining 60 forward primers for TCR Vbeta segments and 13 reverse primers for TCR Jbeta segments was used. In its TCRdb copy, this immuneACCESS table keeps in-frame sequences only and misses some clones. Where compared with another copy, unresolved V genes explain less than half of these, and the others have no known cause. The sample includes around 50,000 clones, with 60% to 85% observed a single time. Together, the top ten hold 7.5% to 8.5% of the sample. Sequenced input: PBMCs. The receptors originated from a young man in good health and CMV-seropositive.

In its sample, this clone was seen once. The chain's CDR3 is CASSQGPSYNEQFF. CDR3 nucleotide sequence: TGCGCCAGCAGCCAAGGGCCCTCTTACAATGAGCAGTTCTTC. The chain combines TRBV4-1 with TRBJ2-1; D gene unclear. The V end lost 1 base, the J end lost 4 bases, and 8 bases lay between the germline ends. The germline CDR1 and CDR2 sequences are MGHRA and YSYEKL. This CDR3 region has 14 residues.

This chain uses TRBV9 with TRBJ2-3; possible D gene TRBD2, 7 bases. Trimming took 0 bases from V and 1 from J, leaving 12 bases between them. The CDR3 is made up of 16 amino acids. CDR1 is SGDLS, CDR2 YYNGEE, per germline. The CDR3 loop is CASSVVEGGGTDTQYF. CDR3 nucleotide sequence: TGTGCCAGCAGCGTAGTGGAGGGGGGGGGCACAGATACGCAGTATTTT.

The chain links TRBV18 to TRBJ2-1, with D maybe TRBD2 (6 bases). Germline V gives CDR1 KGHSH, CDR2 LQKENI. The CDR3 is 13 amino acids. Between the trimmed V and J ends, which lost 3 bases and 7 bases, there was a span of 10 bases. Here the CDR3 DNA reads TGTGCCAGCTCACCGGACTACCTTAATGAGCAGTTCTTC. Amino acid sequence: CASSPDYLNEQFF.

This rearrangement joins TRBV9 to TRBJ2-1; 14 bases map to TRBD2. Germline V gives CDR1 SGDLS, CDR2 YYNGEE. This CDR3 region has 18 residues. Trimming cost V 4 bases and J 0 bases; bases outside gene matches: 6. This CDR3 reads CASSSGLAGDYSYNEQFF. The CDR3 coding sequence is TGTGCCAGCAGCTCGGGACTAGCGGGGGATTACTCCTACAATGAGCAGTTCTTC.

This rearrangement joins TRBV5-1 to TRBJ1-3; 10 bases map to TRBD1. This CDR3 comprises 18 residues. The trim removed 4 bases at V and 4 bases at J, leaving 14 bases unmatched. The V gene's germline CDR1 is SGHRS and CDR2 YFSETQ. CDR3 nucleotides: TGCGCCAGCAGCCTCGGGGACAGGGGACAAATCTCGGGAAACACCATATATTTT. Protein sequence: CASSLGDRGQISGNTIYF.

The gene calls are TRBV27 and TRBJ2-5; 13 nucleotides match TRBD2. This CDR3 region has 15 residues. CDR1 is MNHEY, CDR2 SMNVEV, per germline (reference sequence). V shed 7 bases, J shed 2 bases, and the junction held 4 bases outside the gene matches. The CDR3 sequence: CASTRTSGGQETQYF. CDR3 DNA sequence: TGTGCCAGCACCCGGACTAGCGGGGGACAAGAGACCCAGTACTTC.

The chain employs TRBV6-6 and TRBJ1-3; possible D gene TRBD1, 5 bases. V was shortened by 8 bases and J by 4 bases, with 12 bases between the two germline ends. The CDR3 loop spans 13 amino acids. CDR1 and CDR2 from the germline V gene are MNHNY and SVGAGI (reference sequence). CDR3 sequence (DNA): TGTGCCAGCGCCAAGGGGCAAGGAAACACCATATATTTT. It translates to CASAKGQGNTIYF.

In its sample, this clone was seen once. This chain joins TRBV5-8 and TRBJ2-6; 7 bases match TRBD2. The CDR3 runs 18 residues. Germline-derived CDR1 and CDR2 are SGHTS and YDEGEE. Germline trimming cut 6 bases from V and 0 bases from J; bases unmatched to any gene: 12. CDR3 region: CASTGGGTPLSGANVLTF. Written as DNA, the CDR3 is TGTGCCAGCACCGGCGGGGGAACCCCACTCTCTGGGGCCAACGTCCTGACTTTC.

A few counts support this clone. The gene calls are TRBV4-1 and TRBJ1-1; D gene unclear. Germline CDR1 MGHRA, CDR2 YSYEKL. This CDR3 has 14 amino acids. V was pared by 1 base and J by 3 bases, with 9 bases between. CDR3 residues: CASSQVGRHTEAFF. In DNA, the CDR3 is TGCGCCAGCAGCCAAGTGGGCAGACACACTGAAGCTTTCTTT.

The V call is TRBV7-3, the J call TRBJ2-2; D uncertain. The CDR3 runs to 13 residues. Trimming pared 4 bases from V and 2 bases from J, leaving 5 bases between. Germline values: CDR1 SGHTA, CDR2 FQGTGA. CDR3 in DNA: TGTGCCAGCAGCTCAGATAACACCGGGGAGCTGTTTTTT. This gives the protein CASSSDNTGELFF.

The CDR3 nucleotides read TGTGCCAGTAGTACCCTTCCGACAGGGTCGAACTCACCCCTCCACTTT. Amino acids: CASSTLPTGSNSPLHF. The V and J genes are TRBV19 and TRBJ1-6; TRBD1 aligns across 7 bases. Germline CDR1 is LNHDA and CDR2 is SQIVND (reference sequence). This CDR3 contains 16 residues. The trim removed 4 bases at V and 10 bases at J, leaving 13 bases unmatched.

The CDR3, as DNA: TGTGCCAGCAGCTTAAACGAGGCCTACGAGCAGTACTTC. The encoded protein is CASSLNEAYEQYF. The rearrangement uses TRBV11-1 and TRBJ2-7; no clear D. The CDR3 extends over 13 amino acids. The germline V gene encodes CDR1 SGHAT and CDR2 FQDESV (reference sequence). The V gene lost 2 bases and the J gene lost 2 bases, with 7 bases spanning the gap.

The chain has TRBV6-5 and TRBJ2-2, with 8 bases lining up with TRBD1. CDR1 and CDR2 from the germline V gene are MNHEY and SVGAGI. The V segment lost 5 bases and the J segment 1 base; nucleotides outside the gene matches: 3. CDR3 length: 15 residues. CDR3 sequence (DNA): TGTGCCAGCAGTCGTGACAGGGGGAACACCGGGGAGCTGTTTTTT. Translating it yields CASSRDRGNTGELFF.

The chain has TRBV5-1 and TRBJ1-2, with 10 bases aligning to TRBD1. CDR3 size: 14 residues. J was trimmed by 7 bases and V by 4 bases; bases with no gene match: 7. The germline V gene encodes CDR1 SGHRS and CDR2 YFSETQ. CDR3 in amino acids: CASSPGQGGGGYTF. In DNA, the CDR3 is TGCGCCAGCAGCCCTGGACAGGGGGGAGGTGGCTACACCTTC.

The table lists this clone with a count of one. The chain combines TRBV6-1 with TRBJ1-2; TRBD1 agrees at 12 bases. Germline V lookup: CDR1 MNHNS, CDR2 SASEGT. Germline trimming cut 3 bases from V and 7 bases from J; bases unmatched to any gene: 9. This CDR3 has 16 amino acids. As DNA, the CDR3 is TGTGCCAGCAGTGAGGGACAGGGGGCTGCTGAAGGTGGCTACACCTTC. Translating gives CASSEGQGAAEGGYTF.

The rearrangement links TRBV28 to TRBJ1-1; possibly TRBD1 for D (6 bases). V shed 2 bases and J shed 3 bases, with 7 bases lying between them. Germline CDR1 reads MDHEN; CDR2 reads SYDVKM. The CDR3 spans 13 residues. CDR3 loop: CASSLTGYTEAFF. The DNA for the CDR3 is TGTGCCAGCAGTTTAACAGGGTACACTGAAGCTTTCTTT.

This chain uses TRBV5-3 with TRBJ1-2; no firm D call. TRBV5-3 is identified as an open reading frame with a role that is uncertain. The CDR3 sequence is 14 residues long. V dropped 5 bases and J dropped 1 base, with 12 bases sitting between them. For the CDR3, the DNA is TGTGCCAGAAGGAGGGCGCTGATTAACTATGGCTACACCTTC. Protein product: CARRRALINYGYTF.

The V call is TRBV6-5, the J call TRBJ1-1; D uncertain. In germline, CDR1 is MNHEY, CDR2 SVGAGI. The CDR3 consists of 13 residues. Trimming took off 6 bases at V and 5 bases at J, with 13 bases between the two ends. CDR3 sequence: CASRTPRGTEAFF. In nucleotides, the CDR3 is TGTGCCAGCAGGACGCCCCGAGGGACTGAAGCTTTCTTT.

This CDR3 is CASSSTGSGNTIYF. CDR3 sequence (DNA): TGTGCCAGCAGCTCGACAGGCTCTGGAAACACCATATATTTT. V gene TRBV7-8 combines with J gene TRBJ1-3, with D possibly TRBD1 on 6 matching bases. The germline gives CDR1 SGHVS, CDR2 FQNEAQ. V was shortened by 4 bases and J by 0 bases, with 7 bases between the two germline ends. There are 14 residues in the CDR3.

This clone was detected only a few times. The genes are TRBV6-1 and TRBJ1-1, with D unclear. V gave up 4 bases and J gave up 2 bases, with 14 bases separating them. Germline CDR1 is MNHNS and CDR2 is SASEGT. CDR3 length: 15 amino acids. CDR3 sequence reads: CASSAARGVNTEAFF. The DNA of the CDR3 is TGTGCCAGCAGTGCCGCCCGCGGAGTTAACACTGAAGCTTTCTTT.

The chain links TRBV11-2 to TRBJ1-3, with D hard to call. Germline V gene lookup returns CDR1 SGHAT and CDR2 FQNNGV. Trimming pared 1 base from V and 4 bases from J, leaving 20 bases between. The CDR3 contains 18 residues. The chain's CDR3 is CASSLVFGSGSNGNTIYF. CDR3 bases: TGTGCCAGCAGCTTAGTGTTTGGGTCGGGAAGTAACGGAAACACCATATATTTT.

CDR3 sequence (DNA): TGTGCCAGCAGCGTAGATCCGAACTATGGCTACACCTTC. Its protein is CASSVDPNYGYTF. The J gene is TRBJ1-2, the V gene TRBV9; no reliable D call. CDR3 length equals 13 residues. Germline V gene lookup returns CDR1 SGDLS and CDR2 YYNGEE. Trimming cost V 0 bases and J 2 bases, with 5 bases left between them.

The chain employs TRBV5-1 and TRBJ1-2; 9 bases match TRBD1. This CDR3 has 15 amino acids. Germline CDR1 is SGHRS and CDR2 is YFSETQ. J gave up 4 bases and V 4 bases, and 8 bases lay outside the gene matches. CDR3 amino acids: CASSSIQGASYGYTF. CDR3 coding DNA: TGCGCCAGCAGCAGCATACAGGGGGCGAGCTATGGCTACACCTTC.

This chain links TRBV29-1 with TRBJ1-2; 7 nucleotides line up with TRBD1. The V gene's germline CDR1 is SQVTM and CDR2 ANQGSEA. The CDR3 is 13 amino acids. Trimming cost V 6 bases and J 4 bases; bases outside gene matches: 8. The DNA for the CDR3 is TGCAGCGTGGCAGGGGGAGGAGGCTATGGCTACACCTTC. This sequence encodes CSVAGGGGYGYTF. The variable domain in full, with the rest retrieved from reference TRBV29-1 and TRBJ1-2, is SAVISQKPSRDICQRGTSLTIQCQVDSQVTMMFWYRQQPGQSLTLIATANQGSEATYESGFVIDKFPISRPNLTFSTLTVSNMSPEDSSIYLCSVAGGGGYGYTFGSGTRLTVV.

This clone occurred once. V usage is TRBV11-2 and J usage is TRBJ1-4; TRBD1 agrees at 7 bases. V shed 5 bases and J 5 bases; nucleotides not matched to a gene: 5. There are 14 residues in the CDR3. Per the germline V gene, CDR1 is SGHAT and CDR2 is FQNNGV. The CDR3 bases are TGTGCCAGCAGCCGGGGACAGCCGAATGAAAAACTGTTTTTT. It encodes CASSRGQPNEKLFF.

J is TRBJ2-7 and V is TRBV7-9; 10 bases are a match to TRBD1. Germline lookup yields CDR1 SEHNR and CDR2 FQNEAQ (reference sequence). J was trimmed by 6 bases and V by 3 bases; bases with no gene match: 8. The CDR3 runs 15 residues. The CDR3 reads CASSFPGQGKGEQYF. Here the CDR3 DNA reads TGTGCCAGCAGCTTTCCGGGACAGGGGAAAGGCGAGCAGTACTTC.